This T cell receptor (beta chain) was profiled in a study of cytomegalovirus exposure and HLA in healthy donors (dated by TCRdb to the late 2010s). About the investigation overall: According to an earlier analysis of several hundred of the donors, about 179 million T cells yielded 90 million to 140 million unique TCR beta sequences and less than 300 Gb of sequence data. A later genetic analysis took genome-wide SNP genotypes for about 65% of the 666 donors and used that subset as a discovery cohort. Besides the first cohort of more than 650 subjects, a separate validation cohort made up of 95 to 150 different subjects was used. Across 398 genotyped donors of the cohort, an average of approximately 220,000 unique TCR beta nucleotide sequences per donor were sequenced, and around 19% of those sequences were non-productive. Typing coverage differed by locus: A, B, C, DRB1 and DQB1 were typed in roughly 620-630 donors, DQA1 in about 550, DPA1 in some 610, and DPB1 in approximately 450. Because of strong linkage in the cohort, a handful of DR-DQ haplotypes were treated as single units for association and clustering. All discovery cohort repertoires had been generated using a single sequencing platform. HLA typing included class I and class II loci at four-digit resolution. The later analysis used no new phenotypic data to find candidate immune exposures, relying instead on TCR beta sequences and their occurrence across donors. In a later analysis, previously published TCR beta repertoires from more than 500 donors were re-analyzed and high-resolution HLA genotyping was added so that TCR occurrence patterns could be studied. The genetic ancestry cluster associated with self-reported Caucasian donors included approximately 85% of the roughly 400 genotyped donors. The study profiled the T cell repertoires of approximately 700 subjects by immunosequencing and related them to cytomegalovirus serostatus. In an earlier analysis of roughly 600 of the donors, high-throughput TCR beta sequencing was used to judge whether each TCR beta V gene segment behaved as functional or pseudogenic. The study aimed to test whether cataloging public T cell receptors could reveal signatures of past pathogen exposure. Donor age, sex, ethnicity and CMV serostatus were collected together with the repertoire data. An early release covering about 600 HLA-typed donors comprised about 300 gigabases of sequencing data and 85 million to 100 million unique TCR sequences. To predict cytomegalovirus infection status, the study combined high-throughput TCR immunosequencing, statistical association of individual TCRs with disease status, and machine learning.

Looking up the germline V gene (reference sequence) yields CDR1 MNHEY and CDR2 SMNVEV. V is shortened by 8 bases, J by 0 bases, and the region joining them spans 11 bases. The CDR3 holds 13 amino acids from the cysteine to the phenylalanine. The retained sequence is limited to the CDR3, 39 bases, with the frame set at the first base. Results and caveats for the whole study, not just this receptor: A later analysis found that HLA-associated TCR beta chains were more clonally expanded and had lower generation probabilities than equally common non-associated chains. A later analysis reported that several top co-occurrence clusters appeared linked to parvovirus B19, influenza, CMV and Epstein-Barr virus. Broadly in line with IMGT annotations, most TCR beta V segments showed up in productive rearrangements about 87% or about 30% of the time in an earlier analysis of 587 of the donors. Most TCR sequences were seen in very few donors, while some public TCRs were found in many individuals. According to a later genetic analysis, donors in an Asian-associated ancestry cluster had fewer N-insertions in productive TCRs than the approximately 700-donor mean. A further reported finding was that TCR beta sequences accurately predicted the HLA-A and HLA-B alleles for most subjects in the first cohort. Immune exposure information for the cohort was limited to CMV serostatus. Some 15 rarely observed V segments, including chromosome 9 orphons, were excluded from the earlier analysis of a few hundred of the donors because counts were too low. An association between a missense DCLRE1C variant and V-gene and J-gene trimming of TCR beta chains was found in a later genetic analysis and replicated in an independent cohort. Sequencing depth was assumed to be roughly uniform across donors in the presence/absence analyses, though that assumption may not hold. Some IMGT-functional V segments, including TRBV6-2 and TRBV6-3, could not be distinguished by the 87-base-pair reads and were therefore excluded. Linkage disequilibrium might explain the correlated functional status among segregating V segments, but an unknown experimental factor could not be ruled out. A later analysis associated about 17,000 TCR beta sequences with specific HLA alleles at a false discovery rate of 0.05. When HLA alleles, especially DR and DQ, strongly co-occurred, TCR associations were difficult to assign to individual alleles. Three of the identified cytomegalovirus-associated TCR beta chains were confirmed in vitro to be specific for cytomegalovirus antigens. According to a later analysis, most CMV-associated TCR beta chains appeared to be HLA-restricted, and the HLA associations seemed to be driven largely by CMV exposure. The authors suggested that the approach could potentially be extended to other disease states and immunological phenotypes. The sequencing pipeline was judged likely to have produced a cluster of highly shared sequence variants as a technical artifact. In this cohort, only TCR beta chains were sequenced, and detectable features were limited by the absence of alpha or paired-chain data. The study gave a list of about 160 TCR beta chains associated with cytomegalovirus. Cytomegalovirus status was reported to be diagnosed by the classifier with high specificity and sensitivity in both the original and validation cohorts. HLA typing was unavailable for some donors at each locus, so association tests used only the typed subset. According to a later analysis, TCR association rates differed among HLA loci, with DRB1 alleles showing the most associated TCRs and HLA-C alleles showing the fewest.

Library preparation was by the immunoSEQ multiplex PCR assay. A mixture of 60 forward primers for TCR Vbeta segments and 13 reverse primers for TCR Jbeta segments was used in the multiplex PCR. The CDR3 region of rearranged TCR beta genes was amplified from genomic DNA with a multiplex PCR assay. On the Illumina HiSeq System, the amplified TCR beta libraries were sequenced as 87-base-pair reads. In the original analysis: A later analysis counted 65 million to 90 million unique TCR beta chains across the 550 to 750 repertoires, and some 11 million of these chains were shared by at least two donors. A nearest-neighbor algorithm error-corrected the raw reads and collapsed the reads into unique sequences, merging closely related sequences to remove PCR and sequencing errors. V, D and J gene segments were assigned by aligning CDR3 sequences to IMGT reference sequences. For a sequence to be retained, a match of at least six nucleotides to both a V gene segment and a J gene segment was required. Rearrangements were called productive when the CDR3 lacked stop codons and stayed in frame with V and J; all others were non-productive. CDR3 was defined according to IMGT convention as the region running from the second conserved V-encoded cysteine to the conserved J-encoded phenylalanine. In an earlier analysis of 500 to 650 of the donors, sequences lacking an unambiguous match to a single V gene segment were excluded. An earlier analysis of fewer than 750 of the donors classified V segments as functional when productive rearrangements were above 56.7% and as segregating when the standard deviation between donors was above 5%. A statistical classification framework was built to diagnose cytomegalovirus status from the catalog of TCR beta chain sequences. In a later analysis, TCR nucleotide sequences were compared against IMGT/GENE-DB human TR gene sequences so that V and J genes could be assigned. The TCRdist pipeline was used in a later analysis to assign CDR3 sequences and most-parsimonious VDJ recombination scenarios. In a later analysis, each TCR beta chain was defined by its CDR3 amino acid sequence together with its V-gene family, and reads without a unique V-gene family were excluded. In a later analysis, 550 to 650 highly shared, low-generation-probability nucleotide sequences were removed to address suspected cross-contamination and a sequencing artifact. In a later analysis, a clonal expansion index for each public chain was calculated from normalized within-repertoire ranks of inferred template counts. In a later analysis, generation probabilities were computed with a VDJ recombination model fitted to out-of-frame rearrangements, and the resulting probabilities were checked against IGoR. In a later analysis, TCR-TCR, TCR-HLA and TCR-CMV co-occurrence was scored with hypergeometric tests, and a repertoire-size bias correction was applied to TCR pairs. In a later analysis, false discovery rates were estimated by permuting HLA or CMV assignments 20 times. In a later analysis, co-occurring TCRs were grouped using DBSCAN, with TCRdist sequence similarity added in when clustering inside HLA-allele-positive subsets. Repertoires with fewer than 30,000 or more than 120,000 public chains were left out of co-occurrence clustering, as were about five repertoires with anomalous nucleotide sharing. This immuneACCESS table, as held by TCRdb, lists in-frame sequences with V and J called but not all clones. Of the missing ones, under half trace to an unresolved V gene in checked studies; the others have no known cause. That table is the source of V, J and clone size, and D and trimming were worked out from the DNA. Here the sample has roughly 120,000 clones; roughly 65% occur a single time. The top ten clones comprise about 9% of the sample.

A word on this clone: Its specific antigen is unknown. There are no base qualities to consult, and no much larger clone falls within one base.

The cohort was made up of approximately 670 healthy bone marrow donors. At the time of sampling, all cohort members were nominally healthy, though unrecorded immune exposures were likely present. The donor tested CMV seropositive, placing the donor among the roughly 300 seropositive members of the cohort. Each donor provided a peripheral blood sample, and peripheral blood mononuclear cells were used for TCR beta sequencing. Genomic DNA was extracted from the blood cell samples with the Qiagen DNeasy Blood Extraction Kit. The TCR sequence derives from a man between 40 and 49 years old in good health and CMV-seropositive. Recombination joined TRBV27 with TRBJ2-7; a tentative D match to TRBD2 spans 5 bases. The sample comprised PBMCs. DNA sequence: TGTGCCAGCGCCCAGCGGAACTCCTACGAGCAGTACTTC. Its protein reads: CASAQRNSYEQYF.